In this sample, the clone carrying this TCR beta chain turned up many times. Absence of ophthalmopathy progression within 18 months defined stable Graves' hyperthyroidism. Each 10 ml fresh peripheral blood draw supplied the PBMCs. The data are from a study of T cells in Graves' hyperthyroidism and ophthalmopathy. Study-level information: The initial diagnosis was the point when peripheral blood was collected, ahead of any treatment.

V lost 7 bases and J lost 5, with 16 bases in between. Germline CDR1 and CDR2: MNHEY and SMNVEV (reference sequence). The CDR3 is 14 amino acids. It was RNA transcripts that yielded the amplified TCR beta CDR3 regions. A first-round RT-PCR of the TCR CDR3 used the HTBI primer set. TCRdb reanalysed the multiplex PCR reads using MiXCR and keeps one entry per CDR3 protein. The table records 100,000 to 140,000 distinct CDR3 sequences, approximately 15% of them present only once. Sequencing was done on a sample of blood. This TCR was sampled from a woman aged 45 to 65 with Graves' hyperthyroidism. V is TRBV27 and J is TRBJ2-3; a possible D gene is TRBD1 (6 bases). DNA of the CDR3: TGTGCCAGCACCAAAGGGCAGGGGCGAGATACGCAGTATTTT. This translates into CASTKGQGRDTQYF.